This is a list of T cell receptor beta chains from one sample in a study of blood T cell repertoires in COVID-19. Sequencing used immunoSEQ multiplex PCR; TCRdb keeps in-frame clones, though not all of them. This sample yields 130,000 or so clones, of which approximately 81% are seen a single time; more than 1.2% belongs to the top ten. The specimen was peripheral blood. These receptors were taken from a man aged 60 to 75 with acute or convalescent COVID-19. The CDR3 runs from the conserved cysteine through the conserved F or W. The order of the fields is J gene, clone size, V gene, D gene, CDR3 DNA, CDR3 protein. D genes are given only for firm matches. Some rows mark clone size as missing; the rest say once, few, many or name a class of expanded clone.

TRBJ2-6,.,TRBV3-1/TRBV3-2,TRBD1,TGTGCCAGCAGCCAAAGGGGGCCTGGGGCCAACGTCCTGACTTTC,CASSQRGPGANVLTF
TRBJ2-7,.,TRBV19,TRBD1,TGTGCCAGTTCTGACAGGGGGCAGGAGCAGTACTTC,CASSDRGQEQYF
TRBJ2-7,.,TRBV15,.,TGTGCCACCAGCAGAGATAGGAACAGGGCGGGCGAGCAGTACTTC,CATSRDRNRAGEQYF
TRBJ2-7,.,TRBV7-2,.,TGTGCCAGCAGGCCACAGGTTCATGGCTCCTACGAGCAGTACTTC,CASRPQVHGSYEQYF
TRBJ1-3,once,TRBV7-9,.,TGTGCCAGCAGCGATACCGGCTCTGGAAACACCATATATTTT,CASSDTGSGNTIYF
TRBJ2-7,.,TRBV5-4,.,TGTGCCAGCAGCTTGGATGCAGGAAGCTACGAGCAGTACTTC,CASSLDAGSYEQYF
TRBJ2-1,.,TRBV3-1/TRBV3-2,TRBD2,TGTGCCAGCAGCCAAGGATTGATGGCGGGGGGGGCCAATGAGCAGTTCTTC,CASSQGLMAGGANEQFF
TRBJ2-7,.,TRBV7-9,.,TGTGCCAGCAGCCCTTACTACGAGCAGTACTTC,CASSPYYEQYF
TRBJ2-3,.,TRBV7-3,.,TGTGCCAGCAGCGTGCGGGGGCTAGATACGCAGTATTTT,CASSVRGLDTQYF
TRBJ2-3,.,TRBV18,TRBD2,TGTGCCAGCACCACCCTTGGGACTAGCGCAACAGATACGCAGTATTTT,CASTTLGTSATDTQYF
TRBJ2-2,.,TRBV5-6,TRBD2,TGTGCCAGCAGCTTACTAGCGGGAGGAACCGGGGAGCTGTTTTTT,CASSLLAGGTGELFF
TRBJ2-2,.,TRBV9,.,TGTGCCAGCAGCGTAGCTAACGCGAACACCGGGGAGCTGTTTTTT,CASSVANANTGELFF
TRBJ1-1,.,TRBV5-1,.,TGCGCCAGCAGCTTAGTGGGGGGTGCTGAAGCTTTCTTT,CASSLVGGAEAFF
TRBJ1-1,.,TRBV10-2,.,TGCGCCAGCAAGGTCCGGGGATCTGAAGCTTTCTTT,CASKVRGSEAFF
TRBJ1-2,.,TRBV11-2,.,TGTGCCAGCAGCTTAGCCCAGGAGGGGATTTATGGCTACACCTTC,CASSLAQEGIYGYTF